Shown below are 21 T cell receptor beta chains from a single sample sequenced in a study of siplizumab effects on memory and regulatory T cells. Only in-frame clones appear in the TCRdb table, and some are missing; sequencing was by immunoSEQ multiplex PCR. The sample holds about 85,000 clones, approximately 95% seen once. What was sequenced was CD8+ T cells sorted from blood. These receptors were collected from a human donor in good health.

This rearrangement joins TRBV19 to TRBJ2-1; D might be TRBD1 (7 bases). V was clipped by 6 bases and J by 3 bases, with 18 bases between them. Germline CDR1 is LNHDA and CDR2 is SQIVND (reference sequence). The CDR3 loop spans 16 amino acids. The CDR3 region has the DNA TGTGCCAGTAGCTACGGAGGGACAGCCTACTACAATGAGCAGTTCTTC. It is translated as CASSYGGTAYYNEQFF.

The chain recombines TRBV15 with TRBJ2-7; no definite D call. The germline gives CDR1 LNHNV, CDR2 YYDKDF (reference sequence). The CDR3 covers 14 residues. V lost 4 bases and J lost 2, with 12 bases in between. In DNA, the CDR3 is TGTGCCACCAGCAAATCCACCCAGACCTACGAGCAGTACTTC. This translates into CATSKSTQTYEQYF.

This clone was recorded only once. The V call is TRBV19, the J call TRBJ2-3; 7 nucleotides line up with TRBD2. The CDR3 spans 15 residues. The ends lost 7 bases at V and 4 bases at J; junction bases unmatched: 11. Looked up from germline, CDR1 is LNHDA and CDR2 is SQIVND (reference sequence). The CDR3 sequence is CASTNWGGVADTQYF. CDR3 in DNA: TGTGCCAGTACCAATTGGGGGGGAGTGGCAGATACGCAGTATTTT.

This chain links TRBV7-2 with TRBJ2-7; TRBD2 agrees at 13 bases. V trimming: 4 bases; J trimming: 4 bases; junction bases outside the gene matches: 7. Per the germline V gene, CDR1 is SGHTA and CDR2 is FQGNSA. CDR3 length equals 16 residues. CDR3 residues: CASSSPTSGRAYEQYF. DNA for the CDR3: TGTGCCAGCAGCTCCCCCACTAGCGGGAGGGCTTACGAGCAGTACTTC.

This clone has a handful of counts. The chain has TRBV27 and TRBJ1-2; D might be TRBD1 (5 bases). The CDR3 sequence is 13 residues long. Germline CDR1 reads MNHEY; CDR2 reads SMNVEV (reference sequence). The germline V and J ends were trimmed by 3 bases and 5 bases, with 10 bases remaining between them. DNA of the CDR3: TGTGCCAGCAGTTTCCAGACAGATTATGGCTACACCTTC. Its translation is CASSFQTDYGYTF.

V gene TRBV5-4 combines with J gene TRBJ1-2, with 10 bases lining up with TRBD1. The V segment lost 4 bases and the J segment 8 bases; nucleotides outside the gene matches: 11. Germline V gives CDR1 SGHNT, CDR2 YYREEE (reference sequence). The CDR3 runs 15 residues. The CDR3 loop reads CASSLYPDRGEGYTF. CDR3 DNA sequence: TGTGCCAGCAGCCTCTACCCGGACAGGGGGGAGGGCTACACCTTC.

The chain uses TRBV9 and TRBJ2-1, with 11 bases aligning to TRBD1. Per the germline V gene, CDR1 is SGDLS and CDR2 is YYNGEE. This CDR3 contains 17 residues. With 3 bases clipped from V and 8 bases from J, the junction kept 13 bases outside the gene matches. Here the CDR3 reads CASSGPPGQGGPDEQFF. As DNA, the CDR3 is TGTGCCAGCAGCGGACCCCCGGGACAGGGGGGACCGGATGAGCAGTTCTTC.

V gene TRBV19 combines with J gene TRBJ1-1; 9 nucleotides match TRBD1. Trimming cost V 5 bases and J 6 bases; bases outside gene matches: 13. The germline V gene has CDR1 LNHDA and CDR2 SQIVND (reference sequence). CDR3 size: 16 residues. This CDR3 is CASSRTGVYGLAEAFF. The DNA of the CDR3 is TGTGCCAGTAGTCGGACAGGGGTATATGGTCTGGCTGAAGCTTTCTTT.

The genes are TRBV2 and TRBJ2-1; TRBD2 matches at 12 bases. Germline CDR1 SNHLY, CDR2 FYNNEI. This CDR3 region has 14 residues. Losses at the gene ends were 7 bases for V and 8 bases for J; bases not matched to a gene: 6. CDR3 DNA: TGTGCCAGCACAACGACTAGCGGGAGTGATGAGCAGTTCTTC. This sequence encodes CASTTTSGSDEQFF.

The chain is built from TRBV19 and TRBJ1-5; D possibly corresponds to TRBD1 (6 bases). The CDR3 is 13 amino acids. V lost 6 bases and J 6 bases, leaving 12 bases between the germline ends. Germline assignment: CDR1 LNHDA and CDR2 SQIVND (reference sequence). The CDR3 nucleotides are TGTGCCAGTAGAGGGGGGGGGATTCAGCCCCAGCATTTT. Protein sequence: CASRGGGIQPQHF.

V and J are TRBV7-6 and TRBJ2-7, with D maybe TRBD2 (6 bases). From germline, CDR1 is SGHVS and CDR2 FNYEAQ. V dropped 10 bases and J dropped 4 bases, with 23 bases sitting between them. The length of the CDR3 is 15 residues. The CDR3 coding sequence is TGTGCCACCGGGACTCTCCAGACGGTGGGGTACGAGCAGTACTTC. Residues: CATGTLQTVGYEQYF.

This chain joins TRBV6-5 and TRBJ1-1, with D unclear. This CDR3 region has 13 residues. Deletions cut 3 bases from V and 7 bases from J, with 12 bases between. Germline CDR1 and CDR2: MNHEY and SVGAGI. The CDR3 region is CASSYRSADEAFF. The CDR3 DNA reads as TGTGCCAGCAGTTATCGTAGTGCGGATGAAGCTTTCTTT.

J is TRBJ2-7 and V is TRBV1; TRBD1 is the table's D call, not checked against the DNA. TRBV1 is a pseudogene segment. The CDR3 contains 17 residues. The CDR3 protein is CTSSQSRGQGRNIEQYF. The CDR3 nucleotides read TGCACCAGCAGCCAATCTCGGGGACAGGGGAGAAATATTGAGCAGTACTTC.

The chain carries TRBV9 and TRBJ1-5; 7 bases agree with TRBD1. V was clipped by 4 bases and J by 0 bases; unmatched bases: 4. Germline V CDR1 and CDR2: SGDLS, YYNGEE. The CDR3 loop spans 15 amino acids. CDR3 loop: CASSPDRVSNQPQHF. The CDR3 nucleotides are TGTGCCAGCAGCCCTGACAGGGTTAGCAATCAGCCCCAGCATTTT.

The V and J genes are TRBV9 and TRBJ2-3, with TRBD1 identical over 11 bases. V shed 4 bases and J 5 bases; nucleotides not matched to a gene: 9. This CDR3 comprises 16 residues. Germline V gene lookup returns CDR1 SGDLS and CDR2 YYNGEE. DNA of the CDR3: TGTGCCAGCAGCACAGCCCCGGGACAGGGGGAAGATACGCAGTATTTT. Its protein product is CASSTAPGQGEDTQYF. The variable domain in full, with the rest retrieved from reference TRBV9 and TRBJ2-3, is DSGVTQTPKHLITATGQRVTLRCSPRSGDLSVYWYQQSLDQGLQFLIQYYNGEERAKGNILERFSAQQFPDLHSELNLSSLELGDSALYFCASSTAPGQGEDTQYFGPGTRLTVL.

CDR3 DNA: TGTGCCAGCAGCTTAGTAACTAGCGGTAAGGGGGGCACAGATACGCAGTATTTT. This codes for CASSLVTSGKGGTDTQYF. This chain uses TRBV7-6 with TRBJ2-3; 8 bases are shared with TRBD2. Germline V gene sequence: CDR1 SGHVS, CDR2 FNYEAQ. The CDR3 consists of 18 residues. Losses at the gene ends were 1 base for V and 1 base for J; bases not matched to a gene: 10.

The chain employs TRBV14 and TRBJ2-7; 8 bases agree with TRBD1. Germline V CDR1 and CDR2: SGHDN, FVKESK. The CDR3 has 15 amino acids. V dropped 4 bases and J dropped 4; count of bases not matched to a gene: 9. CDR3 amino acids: CASSPLRTGSYEQYF. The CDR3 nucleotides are TGTGCCAGCAGCCCTCTTAGGACAGGGAGTTACGAGCAGTACTTC.

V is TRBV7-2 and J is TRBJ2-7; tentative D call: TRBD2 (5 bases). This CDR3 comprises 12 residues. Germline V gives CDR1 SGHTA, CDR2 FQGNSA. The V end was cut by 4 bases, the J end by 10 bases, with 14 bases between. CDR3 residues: CASSSLGPTQYF. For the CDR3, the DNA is TGTGCCAGCAGCTCACTAGGACCTACTCAGTACTTC.

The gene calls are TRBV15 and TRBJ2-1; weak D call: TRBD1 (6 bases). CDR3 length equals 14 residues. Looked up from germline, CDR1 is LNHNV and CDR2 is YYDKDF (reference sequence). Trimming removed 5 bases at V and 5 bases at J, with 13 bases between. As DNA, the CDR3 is TGTGCCACCAGCGGATTCAGGGACAACAATGAGCAGTTCTTC. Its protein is CATSGFRDNNEQFF.

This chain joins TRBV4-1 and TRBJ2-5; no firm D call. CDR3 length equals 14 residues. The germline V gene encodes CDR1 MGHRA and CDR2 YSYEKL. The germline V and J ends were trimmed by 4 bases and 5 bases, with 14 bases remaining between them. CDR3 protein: CASSRWNLGETQYF. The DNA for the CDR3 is TGCGCCAGCAGCCGGTGGAACTTAGGGGAGACCCAGTACTTC.

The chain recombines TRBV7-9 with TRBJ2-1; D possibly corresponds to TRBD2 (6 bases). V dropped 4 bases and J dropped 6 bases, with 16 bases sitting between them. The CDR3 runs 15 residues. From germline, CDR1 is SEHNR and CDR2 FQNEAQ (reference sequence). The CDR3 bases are TGTGCCAGCAGCTCCGGGGGTGATCCGCTCAATGAGCAGTTCTTC. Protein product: CASSSGGDPLNEQFF. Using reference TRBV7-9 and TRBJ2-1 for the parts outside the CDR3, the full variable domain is DTGVSQNPRHKITKRGQNVTFRCDPISEHNRLYWYRQTLGQGPEFLTYFQNEAQLEKSRLLSDRFSAERPKGSFSTLEIQRTEQGDSAMYLCASSSGGDPLNEQFFGPGTRLTVL.